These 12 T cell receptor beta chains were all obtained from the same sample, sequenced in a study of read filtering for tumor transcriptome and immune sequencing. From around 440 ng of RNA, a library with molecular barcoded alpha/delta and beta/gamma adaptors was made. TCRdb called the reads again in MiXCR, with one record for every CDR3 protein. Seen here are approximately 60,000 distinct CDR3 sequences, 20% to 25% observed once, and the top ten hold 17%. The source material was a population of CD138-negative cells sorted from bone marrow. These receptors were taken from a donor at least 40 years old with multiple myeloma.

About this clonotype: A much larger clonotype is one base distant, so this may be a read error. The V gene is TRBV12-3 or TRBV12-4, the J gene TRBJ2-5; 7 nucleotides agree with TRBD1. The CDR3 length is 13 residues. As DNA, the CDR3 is TGTGCCAGCAGCAGACAGGGTTTAAAGACCCGGTACTTC. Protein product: CASSRQGLKTRYF.

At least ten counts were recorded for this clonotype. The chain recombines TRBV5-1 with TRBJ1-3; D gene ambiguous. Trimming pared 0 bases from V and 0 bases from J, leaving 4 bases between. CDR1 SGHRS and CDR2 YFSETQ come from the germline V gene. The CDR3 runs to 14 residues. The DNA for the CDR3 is TGCGCCAGCAGCTTGGCCAGCTCTGGAAACACCATATATTTT. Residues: CASSLASSGNTIYF.

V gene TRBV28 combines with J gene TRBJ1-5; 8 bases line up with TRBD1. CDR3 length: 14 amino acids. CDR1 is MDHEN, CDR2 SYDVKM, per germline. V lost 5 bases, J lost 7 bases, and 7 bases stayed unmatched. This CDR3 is CASSNRGFGQPQHF. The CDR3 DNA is TGTGCCAGCAGTAACAGGGGGTTCGGGCAGCCCCAGCATTTT.

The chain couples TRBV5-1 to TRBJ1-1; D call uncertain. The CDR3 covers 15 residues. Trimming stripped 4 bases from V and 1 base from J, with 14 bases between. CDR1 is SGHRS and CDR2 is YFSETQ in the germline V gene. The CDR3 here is CASSPQVSPNTEAFF. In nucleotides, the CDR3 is TGCGCCAGCAGCCCCCAGGTGTCGCCGAACACTGAAGCTTTCTTT.

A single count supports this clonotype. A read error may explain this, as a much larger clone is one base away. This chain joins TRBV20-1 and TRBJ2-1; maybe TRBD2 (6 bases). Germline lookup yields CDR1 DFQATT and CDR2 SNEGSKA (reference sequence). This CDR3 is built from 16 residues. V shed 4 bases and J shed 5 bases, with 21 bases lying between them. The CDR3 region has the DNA TGCAGTGCTAAAAAGTCTGAGGGCGGGACGAACAATGAGCAGTTCTTC. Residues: CSAKKSEGGTNNEQFF.

CDR3 sequence: CASSSPAGEGGHYNEQFF. CDR3 DNA sequence: TGCGCCAGCAGCTCGCCAGCGGGAGAAGGGGGCCATTACAATGAGCAGTTCTTC. This rearrangement joins TRBV5-1 to TRBJ2-1; perhaps TRBD2 as D (8 bases). The germline gives CDR1 SGHRS, CDR2 YFSETQ. The CDR3 has 18 residues. Trimming took 3 bases from V and 4 from J, leaving 23 bases between them.

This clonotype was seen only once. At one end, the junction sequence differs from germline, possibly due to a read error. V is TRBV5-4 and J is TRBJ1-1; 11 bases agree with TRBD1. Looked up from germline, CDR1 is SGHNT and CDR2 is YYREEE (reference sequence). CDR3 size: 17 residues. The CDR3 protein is CSSSFPLGQGVVTEAFF. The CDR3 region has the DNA TGTTCCAGCAGCTTCCCCCTGGGACAGGGGGTGGTCACTGAAGCTTTCTTT.

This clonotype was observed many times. CDR3 sequence: CASNRQENTEAFF. CDR3 DNA sequence: TGTGCCAGCAACCGCCAGGAGAACACTGAAGCTTTCTTT. V and J are TRBV11-1 and TRBJ1-1; the D is unclear. The CDR3 runs 13 residues. Looked up from germline, CDR1 is SGHAT and CDR2 is FQDESV (reference sequence). Trimming shortened V by 7 bases and J by 1 base, and 10 bases separated the two germline ends.

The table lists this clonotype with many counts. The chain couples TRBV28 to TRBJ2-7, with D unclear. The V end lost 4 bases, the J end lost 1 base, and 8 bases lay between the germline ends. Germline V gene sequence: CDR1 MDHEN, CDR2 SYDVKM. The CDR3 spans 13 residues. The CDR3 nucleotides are TGTGCCAGCAGTTCACCACAGTCCTACGAGCAGTACTTC. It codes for CASSSPQSYEQYF.

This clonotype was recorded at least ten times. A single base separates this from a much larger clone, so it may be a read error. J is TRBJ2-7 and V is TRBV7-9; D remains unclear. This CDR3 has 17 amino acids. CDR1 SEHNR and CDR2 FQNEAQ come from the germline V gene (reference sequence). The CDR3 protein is CASSLYPASEFPYKQYF. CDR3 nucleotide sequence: TGTGCCAGCAGCTTATATCCCGCCTCTGAGTTTCCCTACAAGCAGTACTTC.

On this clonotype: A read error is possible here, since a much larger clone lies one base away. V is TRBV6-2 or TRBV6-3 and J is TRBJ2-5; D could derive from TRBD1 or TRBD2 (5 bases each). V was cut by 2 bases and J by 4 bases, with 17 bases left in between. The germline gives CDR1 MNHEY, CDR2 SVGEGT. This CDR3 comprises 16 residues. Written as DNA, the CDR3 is TGTGCCAGCAGTTACACTCCAGGGACGAGCCGAGAGACCCAGTACTTC. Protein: CASSYTPGTSRETQYF.

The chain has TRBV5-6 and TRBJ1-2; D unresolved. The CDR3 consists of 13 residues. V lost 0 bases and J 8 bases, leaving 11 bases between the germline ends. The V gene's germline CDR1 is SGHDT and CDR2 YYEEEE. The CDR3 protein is CASSLGRVEGYTF. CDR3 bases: TGTGCCAGCAGCTTGGGCCGGGTGGAAGGCTACACCTTC.